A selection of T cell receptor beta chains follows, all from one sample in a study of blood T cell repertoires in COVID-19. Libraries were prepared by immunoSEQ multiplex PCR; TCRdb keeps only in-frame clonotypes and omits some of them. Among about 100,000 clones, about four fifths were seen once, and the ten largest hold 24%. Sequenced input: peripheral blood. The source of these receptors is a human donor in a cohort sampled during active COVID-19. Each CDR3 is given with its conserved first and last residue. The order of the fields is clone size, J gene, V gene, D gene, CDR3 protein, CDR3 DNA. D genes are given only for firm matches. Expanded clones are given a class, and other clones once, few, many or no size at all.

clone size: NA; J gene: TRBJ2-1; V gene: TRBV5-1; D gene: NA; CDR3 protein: CASSLAVSYNEQFF; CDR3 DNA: TGCGCCAGCAGCTTGGCCGTTTCCTACAATGAGCAGTTCTTC
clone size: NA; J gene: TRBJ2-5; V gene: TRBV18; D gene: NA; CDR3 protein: CASSPGGYQETQYF; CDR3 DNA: TGTGCCAGCTCCCCAGGGGGGTACCAAGAGACCCAGTACTTC
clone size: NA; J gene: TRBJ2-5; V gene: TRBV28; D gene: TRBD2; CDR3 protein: CASRPSGGARTQYF; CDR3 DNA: TGTGCCAGCAGGCCTAGCGGAGGGGCCAGGACCCAGTACTTC
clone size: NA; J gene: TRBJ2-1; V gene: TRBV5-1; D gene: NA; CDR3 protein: CASSLGGVNEQFF; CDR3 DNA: TGCGCCAGCAGCTTGGGTGGAGTAAATGAGCAGTTCTTC
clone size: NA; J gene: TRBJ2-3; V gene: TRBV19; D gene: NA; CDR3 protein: CASAPPGVVGTDTQYF; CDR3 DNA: TGTGCCAGTGCCCCCCCCGGGGTTGTGGGGACAGATACGCAGTATTTT
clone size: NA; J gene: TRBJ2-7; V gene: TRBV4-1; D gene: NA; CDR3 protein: CASSSGTRSGDEQYF; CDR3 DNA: TGCGCCAGCAGCTCCGGGACAAGGTCGGGTGACGAGCAGTACTTC
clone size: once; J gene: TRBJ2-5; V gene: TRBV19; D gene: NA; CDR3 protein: CASSRSGGGGETQYF; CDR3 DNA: TGTGCCAGTAGTCGCTCGGGGGGCGGCGGGGAGACCCAGTACTTC
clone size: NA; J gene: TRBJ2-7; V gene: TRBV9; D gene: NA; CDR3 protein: CASSVGLADYEQYF; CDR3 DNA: TGTGCCAGCAGCGTAGGGTTAGCGGACTACGAGCAGTACTTC
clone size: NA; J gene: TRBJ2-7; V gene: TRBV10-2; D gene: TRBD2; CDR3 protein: CASRATSAYTGSYEQYF; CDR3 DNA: TGCGCCAGCCGGGCGACTAGCGCTTATACCGGTTCCTACGAGCAGTACTTC
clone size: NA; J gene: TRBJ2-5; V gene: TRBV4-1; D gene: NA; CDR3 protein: CASSQGDTVETQYF; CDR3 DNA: TGCGCCAGCAGCCAAGGCGACACGGTGGAGACCCAGTACTTC
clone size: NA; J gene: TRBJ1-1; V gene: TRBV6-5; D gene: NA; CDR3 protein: CASSYDSGNTEAFF; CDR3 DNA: TGTGCCAGCAGTTACGACTCGGGAAACACTGAAGCTTTCTTT
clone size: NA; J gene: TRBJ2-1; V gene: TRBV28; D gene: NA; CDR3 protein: CASSLGGSMVVEQFF; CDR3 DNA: TGTGCCAGCAGTTTGGGTGGGAGCATGGTGGTTGAGCAGTTCTTC
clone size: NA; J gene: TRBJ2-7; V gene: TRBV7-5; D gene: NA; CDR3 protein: CARSLASGLADFPIYEQYF; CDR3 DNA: TGTGCCAGAAGCCTAGCCAGTGGACTAGCGGATTTCCCAATATACGAGCAGTACTTC
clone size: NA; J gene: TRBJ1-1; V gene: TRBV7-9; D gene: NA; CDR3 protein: CASSLGPDMNTEAFF; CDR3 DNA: TGTGCCAGCAGCTTAGGACCAGACATGAACACTGAAGCTTTCTTT
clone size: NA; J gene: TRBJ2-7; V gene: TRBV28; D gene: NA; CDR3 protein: CASSSVRSYEQYF; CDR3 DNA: TGTGCCAGTAGTTCGGTCCGGTCCTACGAGCAGTACTTC
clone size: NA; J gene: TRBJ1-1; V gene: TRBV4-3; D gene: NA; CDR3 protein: CASSQSRDFDEAFF; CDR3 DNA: TGCGCCAGCAGCCAGAGCCGGGACTTCGATGAAGCTTTCTTT
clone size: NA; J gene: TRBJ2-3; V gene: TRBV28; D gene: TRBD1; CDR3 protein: CASKGTGEEFLGTDTQYF; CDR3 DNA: TGTGCCAGCAAAGGGACAGGGGAAGAATTTTTAGGCACAGATACGCAGTATTTT
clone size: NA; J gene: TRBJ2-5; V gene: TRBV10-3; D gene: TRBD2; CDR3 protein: CAISDGAGAQETQYF; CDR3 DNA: TGTGCCATCAGTGATGGGGCGGGAGCTCAAGAGACCCAGTACTTC
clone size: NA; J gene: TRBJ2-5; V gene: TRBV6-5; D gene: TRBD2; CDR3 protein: CASSRGRAPETQYF; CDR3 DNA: TGTGCCAGCAGTCGCGGGAGGGCCCCAGAGACCCAGTACTTC
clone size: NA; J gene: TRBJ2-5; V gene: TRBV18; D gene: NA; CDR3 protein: CASSPEQETQYF; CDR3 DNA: TGTGCCAGCTCACCAGAGCAAGAGACCCAGTACTTC
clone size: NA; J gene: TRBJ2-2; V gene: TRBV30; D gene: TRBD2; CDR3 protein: CAWSGTSENTGELFF; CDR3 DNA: TGTGCCTGGAGTGGGACTAGCGAGAACACCGGGGAGCTGTTTTTT
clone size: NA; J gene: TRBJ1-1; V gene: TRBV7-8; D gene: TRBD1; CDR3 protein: CASNIPGQGSRNTEAFF; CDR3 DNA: TGTGCCAGCAATATACCGGGACAGGGGTCCCGGAACACTGAAGCTTTCTTT
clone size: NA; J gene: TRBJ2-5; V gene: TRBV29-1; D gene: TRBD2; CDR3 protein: CSVDLSGARETQYF; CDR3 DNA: TGCAGCGTTGATCTTAGCGGGGCACGGGAGACCCAGTACTTC
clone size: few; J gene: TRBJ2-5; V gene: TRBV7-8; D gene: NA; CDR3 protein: CASSLVGKETQYF; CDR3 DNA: TGTGCCAGCAGCTTAGTCGGGAAAGAGACCCAGTACTTC
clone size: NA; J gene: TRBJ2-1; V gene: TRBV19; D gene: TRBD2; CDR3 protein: CASSGGGPNNEQFF; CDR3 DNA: TGTGCCAGTAGTGGCGGGGGGCCGAACAATGAGCAGTTCTTC
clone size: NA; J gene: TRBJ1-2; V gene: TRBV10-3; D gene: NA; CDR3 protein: CAISDREDGYTF; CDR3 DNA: TGTGCCATCAGTGACAGGGAGGACGGCTACACCTTC
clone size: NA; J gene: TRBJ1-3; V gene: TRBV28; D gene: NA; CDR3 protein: CASSTQLQGNGNTIYF; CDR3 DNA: TGTGCCAGCAGTACCCAACTTCAGGGAAATGGAAACACCATATATTTT
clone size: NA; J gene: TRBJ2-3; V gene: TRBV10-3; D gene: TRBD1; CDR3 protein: CAISRQGQSDTQYF; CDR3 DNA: TGTGCCATCAGCAGACAGGGTCAGTCAGATACGCAGTATTTT
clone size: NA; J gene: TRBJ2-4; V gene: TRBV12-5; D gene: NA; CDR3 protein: CASGSSGGQNIQYF; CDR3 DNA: TGTGCTAGTGGCTCCAGTGGAGGCCAAAACATTCAGTACTTC
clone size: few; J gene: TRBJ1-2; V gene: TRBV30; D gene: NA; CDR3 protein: CAWSGGAYGYTF; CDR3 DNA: TGTGCCTGGTCGGGGGGAGCCTATGGCTACACCTTC
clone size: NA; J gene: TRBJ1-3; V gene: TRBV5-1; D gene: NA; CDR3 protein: CASSLDSNGNTIYF; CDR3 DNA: TGCGCCAGCAGCTTGGACAGTAATGGAAACACCATATATTTT
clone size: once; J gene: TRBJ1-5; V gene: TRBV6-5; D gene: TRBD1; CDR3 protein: CASTPDRASQPQHF; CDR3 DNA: TGTGCCAGCACCCCTGACAGGGCGTCTCAGCCCCAGCATTTT
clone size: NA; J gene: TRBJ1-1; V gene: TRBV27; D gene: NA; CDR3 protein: CASSPSGPPSGFF; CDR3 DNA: TGTGCCAGCAGCCCTTCGGGACCGCCGAGCGGGTTCTTT
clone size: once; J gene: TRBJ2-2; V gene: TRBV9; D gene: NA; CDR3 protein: CASNPTGFYTGELFF; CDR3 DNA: TGTGCCAGCAACCCGACAGGCTTCTACACCGGGGAGCTGTTTTTT
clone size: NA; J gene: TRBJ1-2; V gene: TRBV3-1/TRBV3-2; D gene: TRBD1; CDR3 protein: CASSSPDRGSSGYTF; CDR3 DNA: TGTGCCAGCAGCAGCCCCGACAGGGGATCCTCTGGCTACACCTTC
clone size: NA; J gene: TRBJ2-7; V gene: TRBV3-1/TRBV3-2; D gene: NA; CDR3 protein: CASSQGPEGSYEQYF; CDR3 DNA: TGTGCCAGCAGCCAAGGGCCAGAGGGATCCTACGAGCAGTACTTC